A selection of T cell receptor beta chains follows, all from one sample in a study of T cells after yellow fever vaccination. Using its own MiXCR run on the 5' RACE reads, TCRdb lists one record per CDR3 protein. The table lists roughly 330,000 distinct CDR3 sequences, roughly 7% of them singletons, with roughly a sixth in the top ten. The material was PBMCs, obtained more than 40 days after the first yellow fever vaccination. The receptor source for this set is a man between 18 and 35 years old who received the YFV17D yellow fever vaccine. Each CDR3 is given with its conserved first and last residue. A D gene is named only where the DNA matches it firmly. Clone size appears in some rows only: once, few, many, or a class for an expanded clone.

j_call | clone_size | v_call | d_call | cdr3_nt | cdr3_aa
TRBJ2-7 | . | TRBV7-6 | TRBD1 | TGTGCCAGCAGCCTCCTCTCGGGACAGGGGAGGTACGAGCAGTACTTC | CASSLLSGQGRYEQYF
TRBJ1-2 | . | TRBV9 | . | TGTGCCAGCAGCGTGCGGGCTTCAGCTAACTATGGCTACACCTTC | CASSVRASANYGYTF
TRBJ2-1 | few | TRBV4-3 | . | TGCGCCAGCAGCCAAGACCCATTGCAGGGTGAGCAGTTCTTC | CASSQDPLQGEQFF
TRBJ1-2 | many | TRBV10-3 | TRBD1 | TGTGCCATCAGTGGGACAGGGGGTTCTGGCTACACCTTC | CAISGTGGSGYTF
TRBJ2-7 | few | TRBV7-9 | TRBD1 | TGTGCCAGCAGCTCGACAGGGAACTCCTACGAGCAGTACTTC | CASSSTGNSYEQYF
TRBJ2-7 | . | TRBV7-9 | TRBD1 | TGTGCCAGCAGCGCAACAGGGGGCGCACGGGACTTC | CASSATGGARDF
TRBJ2-1 | . | TRBV7-9 | . | TGTGCCAGCAGAACGGAGGGGGGCAATGAGCAGTTCTTC | CASRTEGGNEQFF
TRBJ2-6 | . | TRBV5-5 | . | TGTGCCAGCAGTTTCACGTGGACACCGAGCTCTGGGGCCAACGTCCTGACTTTC | CASSFTWTPSSGANVLTF
TRBJ1-5 | . | TRBV5-6 | . | TGTGCCAGCAGCTTGGTAAGGGACCGCAATCAGCCCCAGCATTTT | CASSLVRDRNQPQHF
TRBJ2-1 | . | TRBV3-1 | . | TGTGCCAGCAGCCCCCAGGGGCTTCGCGCCAATGAGCAGTTCTTC | CASSPQGLRANEQFF
TRBJ1-1 | . | TRBV20-1 | TRBD1 | TGCAGTGCTAGACAGGGGGCTGACGCTGAAGCTTTCTTT | CSARQGADAEAFF
TRBJ2-3 | . | TRBV5-1 | TRBD2 | TGCGCCAGCAGCTCAGGACTAGCGGGGGGAGATACGCAGTATTTT | CASSSGLAGGDTQYF
TRBJ2-2 | few | TRBV6-1 | TRBD1 | TGTGCCAGCAGTACGACAGGGCGCACCGGGGAGCTGTTTTTT | CASSTTGRTGELFF
TRBJ1-2 | few | TRBV9 | . | TGTGCCAGCAGCGTAGCTAACGAGGGAGACTATGGCTACACCTTC | CASSVANEGDYGYTF
TRBJ2-7 | few | TRBV7-2 | TRBD2 | TGTGCCAGCAGCAGGGGACTAGCGGGGGGTGCCTACGAGCAGTACTTC | CASSRGLAGGAYEQYF
TRBJ2-4 | few | TRBV29-1 | TRBD2 | TGCAGTGCCAGATCCGGACTAGAGGGAAACATTCAGTACTTC | CSARSGLEGNIQYF
TRBJ1-1 | . | TRBV20-1 | . | TGCAGTGCTAGAGCCTCTTTGGCGACTGAAGCTTTCTTT | CSARASLATEAFF
TRBJ1-6 | . | TRBV25-1 | . | TGTGCCAGCAGGACCTCGAAGGGGGGAAATTCACCCCTCCACTTT | CASRTSKGGNSPLHF
TRBJ2-5 | many | TRBV3-1 | . | TGTGCCAGCAGGCGAAGGGGGATGGAGACCCAGTACTTC | CASRRRGMETQYF
TRBJ1-2 | . | TRBV6-1 | TRBD1 | TGTGCCAGCAGTGCTAAACAGGGGGCTTATGGCTACACCTTC | CASSAKQGAYGYTF
TRBJ1-2 | few | TRBV7-2 | TRBD1 | TGTGCCAGCAGCCCGGGACAGGGGGTAATTGGCTATGGCTACACCTTC | CASSPGQGVIGYGYTF
TRBJ2-5 | many | TRBV5-1 | TRBD2 | TGCGCCAGCAGCTCAGCCGCGACTAGCGGGGGGCAAGAGACCCAGTACTTC | CASSSAATSGGQETQYF
TRBJ2-7 | many | TRBV5-6 | . | TGTGCCAGCAGCTTCGCCTACACCGCACTCTACGAGCAGTACTTC | CASSFAYTALYEQYF
TRBJ2-1 | many | TRBV12-3/TRBV12-4 | . | TGTGCCAGCAGTTTAGAGACTCCTGGGAATGAGCAGTTCTTC | CASSLETPGNEQFF
TRBJ2-5 | few | TRBV4-2 | TRBD2 | TGTGCCAGCAGCCAAGATCGGCTAGCGGGGTACCAAGAGACCCAGTACTTC | CASSQDRLAGYQETQYF
TRBJ2-7 | . | TRBV29-1 | . | TGCAGCGTCGTAACACCTACCCTCTCCTACGAGCAGTACTTC | CSVVTPTLSYEQYF
TRBJ2-3 | . | TRBV30 | . | TGTGCCTGGAGTGTGCAGGGGACAGATACGCAGTATTTT | CAWSVQGTDTQYF
TRBJ1-1 | . | TRBV5-6 | . | TGTGCCAGCAGCTTGATGCAGAACACTGAAGCTTTCTTT | CASSLMQNTEAFF
TRBJ2-3 | few | TRBV27 | TRBD2 | TGTGCCAGCGAGCGAGCGGGGGCTAGCACAGATACGCAGTATTTT | CASERAGASTDTQYF
TRBJ2-1 | . | TRBV6-2/TRBV6-3 | . | TGTGCCAGCAGTTACTCGGTGGGTAGTGAGCAGTTCTTC | CASSYSVGSEQFF
TRBJ1-4 | . | TRBV5-4 | . | TGTGCCAGCAGCGCGAAACAGGGAAGTGAAAAACTGTTTTTT | CASSAKQGSEKLFF
TRBJ1-4 | few | TRBV2 | . | TGTGCCAGCAGCCAGGGGAGGGTCGAAAAACTGTTTTTT | CASSQGRVEKLFF
TRBJ2-5 | many | TRBV5-1 | TRBD2 | TGCGCCAGCAGCCCTGGGGCGACTAGCGGGGGGATGGAGACCCAGTACTTC | CASSPGATSGGMETQYF
TRBJ2-1 | . | TRBV29-1 | TRBD2 | TGCAGCGCCCTGTGGGGGGGGTTGAATGAGCAGTTCTTC | CSALWGGLNEQFF
TRBJ2-3 | . | TRBV19 | . | TGTGCCAGTAGTATTCTGGCAACAGATACGCAGTATTTT | CASSILATDTQYF
TRBJ2-3 | few | TRBV20-1 | . | TGCAGTGCTGGTGTGCTAGGCGGGGGCACAGATACGCAGTATTTT | CSAGVLGGGTDTQYF
TRBJ2-7 | few | TRBV11-2 | TRBD2 | TGTGCCAGCAGCTTAATGGCTTCGGCTAGCGGGGGGGCCTCAGAGGGGCAGTACTTC | CASSLMASASGGASEGQYF
TRBJ2-3 | many | TRBV10-3 | TRBD2 | TGTGCCATCAGTGAGTCGAGGGTAGCGGGGGTTCCTAGCACAGATACGCAGTATTTT | CAISESRVAGVPSTDTQYF
TRBJ1-1 | few | TRBV18 | . | TGTGCCAGCTCACCAGGGGTGGGTATGAACACTGAAGCTTTCTTT | CASSPGVGMNTEAFF
TRBJ2-1 | few | TRBV6-5 | . | TGTGCCAGCAGTACCACAGGGAGCGGGCAGTTCTTC | CASSTTGSGQFF